A single TCR beta chain is shown here with its context. The entry originates in a study of blood T cell repertoires in COVID-19. At the level of the study: The United States, Italy and Spain supplied acute and convalescent COVID-19 samples. Sources were T cells, B-cell-depleted T cells, or PBMCs; the material itself was cDNA or gDNA.

Assay used: immunoSEQ multiplex PCR; TCRdb lists only in-frame clones, some missing. The sample has some 97,000 clones, almost 80% seen once. Sequencing used peripheral blood. This clonotype was obtained from an older man with active or convalescent COVID-19.

The CDR3 DNA follows: TGTGCCAGCAGCACACGACAGGGCGGCACCGGGGAGCTGTTTTTT. It encodes CASSTRQGGTGELFF. The chain couples TRBV3-1 (or the pseudogene TRBV3-2) to TRBJ2-2; the match to TRBD1 covers 7 bases. Germline V gene sequence: CDR1 LGHDT, CDR2 YNNKEL (reference sequence). The CDR3 has 15 amino acids. The trim removed 5 bases at V and 4 bases at J, leaving 7 bases unmatched.